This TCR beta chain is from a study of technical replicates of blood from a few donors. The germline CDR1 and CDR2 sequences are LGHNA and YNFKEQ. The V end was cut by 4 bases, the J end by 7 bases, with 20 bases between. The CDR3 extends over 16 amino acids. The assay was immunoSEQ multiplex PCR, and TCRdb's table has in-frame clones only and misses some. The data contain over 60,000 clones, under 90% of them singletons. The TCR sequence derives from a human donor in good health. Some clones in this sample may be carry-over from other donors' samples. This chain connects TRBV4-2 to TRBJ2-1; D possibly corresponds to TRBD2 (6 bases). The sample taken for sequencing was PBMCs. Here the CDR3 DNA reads TGTGCCAGCAGCCCTGGGGACTCCTCGGGAAGGAATGAGCAGTTCTTC. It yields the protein CASSPGDSSGRNEQFF.